These 11 T cell receptor beta chains were sequenced from one sample in a study of response to subunit inactivated influenza vaccine. One entry per CDR3 protein, called by TCRdb with MiXCR from the RT-PCR reads. The sample shows some 850,000 distinct CDR3 sequences, less than 20% of them seen only once. Sequencing was performed on PBMCs from blood, taken less than 6 days after vaccination. These TCRs come from a man between 50 and 59 years old who received an inactivated influenza vaccine.

This clonotype was seen more than once but under ten times. This chain connects TRBV20-1 to TRBJ2-3; D not certain. The germline gives CDR1 DFQATT, CDR2 SNEGSKA (reference sequence). This CDR3 has 15 residues. V lost 0 bases to trimming and J lost 0 bases, with 10 bases between them. DNA for the CDR3: TGCAGTGCTAGAGATGGTCATTCTAGCACAGATACGCAGTATTTT. This gives the protein CSARDGHSSTDTQYF.

CDR3 amino acids: CASSGSGTVSYEQYF. As DNA, the CDR3 is TGTGCCAGCAGCGGCTCCGGGACAGTATCCTACGAGCAGTACTTC. The chain combines TRBV6-2 or TRBV6-3 with TRBJ2-7, with TRBD1 identical over 7 bases. V lost 6 bases to trimming and J lost 1 base; unmatched junction nucleotides: 9. Looked up from germline, CDR1 is MNHEY and CDR2 is SVGEGT. The CDR3 extends over 15 amino acids.

This clonotype was detected a few times. V and J are TRBV20-1 and TRBJ2-1; 8 bases agree with TRBD2. Germline-derived CDR1 and CDR2 are DFQATT and SNEGSKA (reference sequence). The V segment lost 0 bases and the J segment 1 base; nucleotides outside the gene matches: 5. The CDR3 runs 16 residues. The chain's CDR3 is CSARDLAGFSYNEQFF. For the CDR3, the DNA is TGCAGTGCTAGAGATTTAGCGGGGTTTTCCTACAATGAGCAGTTCTTC.

In this sample, this clonotype turned up many times. This chain joins TRBV10-3 and TRBJ2-1, with a possible D match to TRBD2 (7 bases). The CDR3 extends over 17 amino acids. CDR1 and CDR2 (germline): ENHRY, SYGVKD. Trimming removed 0 bases at V and 3 bases at J, with 15 bases between. The CDR3 sequence is CAISESEGGPNYNEQFF. CDR3 in DNA: TGTGCCATCAGTGAGTCCGAGGGGGGGCCTAACTACAATGAGCAGTTCTTC.

This clonotype has a count of ten or more. The chain couples TRBV12-3 or TRBV12-4 to TRBJ2-5, with TRBD1 identical over 10 bases. V lost 6 bases and J lost 3; bases outside the gene matches: 4. The CDR3 is 14 amino acids. The CDR3 sequence: CASRPTGGKETQYF. In nucleotides, the CDR3 is TGTGCCAGCAGGCCGACAGGGGGCAAAGAGACCCAGTACTTC.

This clonotype was found a few times. J is TRBJ2-2 and V is TRBV29-1, with no clear D. V dropped 4 bases and J dropped 0 bases, with 6 bases sitting between them. The CDR3 is made up of 13 amino acids. Germline values: CDR1 SQVTM, CDR2 ANQGSEA. The CDR3 nucleotides are TGCAGCGTTGTCCACACGAACACCGGGGAGCTGTTTTTT. Translating gives CSVVHTNTGELFF.

This clonotype was seen more than once but under ten times. This chain links TRBV7-9 with TRBJ2-1; D tentatively fits TRBD1 or TRBD2 (5 bases each). The CDR3 covers 14 residues. Trimming shortened V by 5 bases and J by 8 bases, and 16 bases separated the two germline ends. CDR1 is SEHNR, CDR2 FQNEAQ, per germline (reference sequence). The CDR3 spells CASSAGTRSDEQFF. CDR3 nucleotide sequence: TGTGCCAGCAGCGCCGGGACCCGGTCGGATGAGCAGTTCTTC. Looking up the rest from reference TRBV7-9 and TRBJ2-1 gives the full variable domain: DTGVSQNPRHKITKRGQNVTFRCDPISEHNRLYWYRQTLGQGPEFLTYFQNEAQLEKSRLLSDRFSAERPKGSFSTLEIQRTEQGDSAMYLCASSAGTRSDEQFFGPGTRLTVL.

This clonotype was observed a handful of times. V usage is TRBV4-3 and J usage is TRBJ1-2; TRBD1 matches at 7 bases. Germline V gene lookup returns CDR1 LGHNA and CDR2 YSLEER. The CDR3 has 15 amino acids. V lost 0 bases to trimming and J lost 4 bases; unmatched junction nucleotides: 5. The CDR3 region has the DNA TGCGCCAGCAGCCAAGACCGGGACAGACTCTATGGCTACACCTTC. Protein: CASSQDRDRLYGYTF.

This clonotype was found many times. The gene calls are TRBV5-1 and TRBJ2-4; D is possibly TRBD1 (6 bases). Trimming cost V 4 bases and J 7 bases, with 9 bases left between them. This CDR3 has 12 residues. The germline V gene has CDR1 SGHRS and CDR2 YFSETQ. The CDR3 coding sequence is TGCGCCAGCAGCGGGGGCGGGAACATTCAGTACTTC. It is translated as CASSGGGNIQYF.

The chain links TRBV20-1 to TRBJ1-1; D remains unclear. Germline loops: CDR1 DFQATT, CDR2 SNEGSKA (reference sequence). The CDR3 extends over 14 amino acids. With 4 bases removed from V and 1 base from J, the gap between germline ends came to 13 bases. This chain's CDR3 is CSATGWASNTEAFF. In nucleotides, the CDR3 is TGCAGTGCTACAGGCTGGGCCTCGAACACTGAAGCTTTCTTT.

The table lists this clonotype with a few counts. The chain has TRBV5-1 and TRBJ1-1; 7 bases line up with TRBD1. The V segment lost 5 bases and the J segment 1 base; nucleotides outside the gene matches: 5. The V gene's germline CDR1 is SGHRS and CDR2 YFSETQ. CDR3 length: 14 residues. CDR3 in amino acids: CASSKGQKNTEAFF. For the CDR3, the DNA is TGCGCCAGCAGTAAGGGACAGAAGAACACTGAAGCTTTCTTT. Drawing the rest from reference TRBV5-1 and TRBJ1-1, the complete variable domain is KAGVTQTPRYLIKTRGQQVTLSCSPISGHRSVSWYQQTPGQGLQFLFEYFSETQRNKGNFPGRFSGRQFSNSRSEMNVSTLELGDSALYLCASSKGQKNTEAFFGQGTRLTVV.